Listed below are T cell receptor beta chains from one sample, sequenced in a study of blood T cell repertoires in COVID-19. This table comes from immunoSEQ multiplex PCR, and its TCRdb copy is limited to in-frame clones, with some not included. The sample has about 97,000 clones; 70% to 85% are singletons. The specimen was peripheral blood. The origin of the receptors is a man in his sixties with active or convalescent COVID-19. Both conserved end residues are part of each CDR3. A D gene is named only where the DNA matches it firmly. Some rows mark clone size as missing; the rest say once, few, many or name a class of expanded clone.

clone_size	j_call	d_call	v_call	cdr3_nt	cdr3_aa
many	TRBJ1-6	TRBD1	TRBV5-8	TGTGCCAGCAGCCTGGGACAGCGGGATTCACCCCTCCACTTT	CASSLGQRDSPLHF
NA	TRBJ1-6	NA	TRBV2	TGTGCCAGCAGTGGCACAGGCAGCTCCTATAATTCACCCCTCCACTTT	CASSGTGSSYNSPLHF
NA	TRBJ2-2	NA	TRBV11-2	TGTGCCAGCAGCTCCCCCGTTGGGGCGGCGAACACCGGGGAGCTGTTTTTT	CASSSPVGAANTGELFF
NA	TRBJ1-1	NA	TRBV29-1	TGCAGCGCTCGGCGCGGGCAGGTGAACACTGAAGCTTTCTTT	CSARRGQVNTEAFF
NA	TRBJ2-2	TRBD1	TRBV5-6	TGTGCCAGCGCTGCGGAACAGGGGGTCACCGGGGAGCTGTTTTTT	CASAAEQGVTGELFF
NA	TRBJ2-2	NA	TRBV7-2	TGTGCCAGCAGCTTGTGGGCCAGTGGGGAGCTGTTTTTT	CASSLWASGELFF
few	TRBJ1-2	TRBD1	TRBV10-3	TGTGCCATCAGTATACAGGGGGACTATGGCTACACCTTC	CAISIQGDYGYTF
few	TRBJ1-1	NA	TRBV6-5	TGTGCCAGCAGTCCGTCAGGGGCCAGTGCTTTCTTT	CASSPSGASAFF
NA	TRBJ2-1	NA	TRBV4-1	TGCGCCAGCAGCCAAGGGCCCGGGACTCCTTACAATGAGCAGTTCTTC	CASSQGPGTPYNEQFF
NA	TRBJ1-2	NA	TRBV9	TGTGCCAGCAGCGTAGGAGGAAGTTTAAGTGGCTACACCTTC	CASSVGGSLSGYTF
once	TRBJ1-3	NA	TRBV28	TGTGCCAGCAGTCCCCCCCGGGTTTCTGGAAACACCATATATTTT	CASSPPRVSGNTIYF
few	TRBJ1-2	TRBD1	TRBV14	TGTGCCAGCAGCGTTCAACCGGGACAGCTCTATGGCTACACCTTC	CASSVQPGQLYGYTF
NA	TRBJ2-3	NA	TRBV7-8	TGTGCCAGCAGCTTAACGACTAGTGGCCCGCAGTATTTT	CASSLTTSGPQYF
NA	TRBJ2-7	TRBD1	TRBV5-1	TGCGCCAGCGGGACAGGGTCCACCTACGAGCAGTACTTC	CASGTGSTYEQYF
NA	TRBJ1-2	TRBD1	TRBV28	TGTGCCAGCAGTTACCCCGGGACAGGGGTAGGCTACACCTTC	CASSYPGTGVGYTF
NA	TRBJ1-2	NA	TRBV5-4	TGTGCCAGCAGCGGCGAGGGAGGCTATGGCTACACCTTC	CASSGEGGYGYTF
few	TRBJ1-5	NA	TRBV28	TGTGCCACCGGCAGGGTTAGCAATCAGCCCCAGCATTTT	CATGRVSNQPQHF
NA	TRBJ2-1	NA	TRBV11-2	TGTGCCAGCAGCTTAGTTGGGGAGAAGTCCTACAATGAGCAGTTCTTC	CASSLVGEKSYNEQFF
NA	TRBJ1-2	TRBD1	TRBV27	TGTGCCAGCAGTTTATCTACAGGGGTGGGATATGGCTACACCTTC	CASSLSTGVGYGYTF
once	TRBJ1-5	TRBD1	TRBV19	TGTGCCAGTAGCAGCGACAGGGGGTTCAATCAGCCCCAGCATTTT	CASSSDRGFNQPQHF
NA	TRBJ1-5	NA	TRBV6-2/TRBV6-3	TGTGCCAGCAGTTTTGGCATGGCGGGCATTAGCAATCAGCCCCAGCATTTT	CASSFGMAGISNQPQHF
NA	TRBJ1-5	NA	TRBV2	TGTGCCAGCCAAGGGGAGGGTAATCAGCCCCAGCATTTT	CASQGEGNQPQHF
NA	TRBJ2-1	NA	TRBV28	TGTGCCAGCAGTTTGGGAGAAGGAAATGAGCAGTTCTTC	CASSLGEGNEQFF
NA	TRBJ2-7	TRBD2	TRBV28	TGTGCCAGCATCGGGACTACCTACGAGCAGTACTTC	CASIGTTYEQYF
NA	TRBJ2-1	NA	TRBV20-1	TGCAGTGCTAGTCGGAGGGTTGCTGAGCAGTTCTTC	CSASRRVAEQFF
NA	TRBJ1-5	TRBD1	TRBV19	TGTGCCAGTAGTACCGGGACAGGATTCAATCAGCCCCAGCATTTT	CASSTGTGFNQPQHF
NA	TRBJ1-5	TRBD1	TRBV28	TGTGCCAGCAGTTTACAGGGGGCTAGGAATCAGCCCCAGCATTTT	CASSLQGARNQPQHF
NA	TRBJ2-7	NA	TRBV24-1	TGTGCCACCAGTTTCGCCGGCGAGCAGTACTTC	CATSFAGEQYF
NA	TRBJ2-2	NA	TRBV7-9	TGTGCCAGCAGCTTAGATGTGACAGGCAACACCGGGGAGCTGTTTTTT	CASSLDVTGNTGELFF
NA	TRBJ2-5	NA	TRBV7-8	TGTGCCAGCAGCTCCTGGGAGCAAGAGACCCAGTACTTC	CASSSWEQETQYF
NA	TRBJ2-1	TRBD2	TRBV27	TGTGCCAGCAGTTTTCTCACTAGCGGGAGGGCCTATGAGCAGTTCTTC	CASSFLTSGRAYEQFF
NA	TRBJ1-3	NA	TRBV11-3	TGTGCCAGCAGCTTGTCACAGGTCCGAGCCCCTGGAAACACCATATATTTT	CASSLSQVRAPGNTIYF
NA	TRBJ2-3	TRBD2	TRBV2	TGTGCCAGCAGTCCCGGACTAGAATCAGATACGCAGTATTTT	CASSPGLESDTQYF
NA	TRBJ2-5	TRBD2	TRBV3-1/TRBV3-2	TGTGCCAGCAGCCAAGATAGGCTAGCGGGTTTACAAGAGACCCAGTACTTC	CASSQDRLAGLQETQYF
NA	TRBJ1-2	TRBD1	TRBV5-4	TGTGCCAGCAGCCCCGGGACAGGGGGTACTTATGGCTACACCTTC	CASSPGTGGTYGYTF
once	TRBJ2-1	TRBD2	TRBV6-2/TRBV6-3	TGTGCCAGCAGTTATGGGCGGACTAGCGGTGCCCAGGAGCAGTTCTTC	CASSYGRTSGAQEQFF
few	TRBJ2-1	TRBD1	TRBV7-2	TGTGCCAGCAGCTTTTCCGGGACAGCGTCCAATGAGCAGTTCTTC	CASSFSGTASNEQFF